The text below deals with one T cell receptor (beta chain). Other DNA sequences in the same sample also yield this CDR3. The sample originates from a study of shared clonotypes between healthy human individuals. About the research overall: For every donor, three CD4 naive, three CD4 memory, two CD8 naive and one CD8 memory plates were used.

Some clones are missing from TCRdb's copy, which holds only in-frame ones; the method was immunoSEQ multiplex PCR. This table holds millions of clones, 95% found once. Germline values: CDR1 SGHRS, CDR2 YFSETQ. J was trimmed by 1 base and V by 0 bases; bases with no gene match: 5. This CDR3 has 17 residues. A CD45RA-negative memory subset and a CD45RA+ naive subset were separated from the CD4+ cells. What was sequenced was naive CD4+ T cells sorted from blood. The subset is: CD45RA+ positively selected. The chain is built from TRBV5-1 and TRBJ2-2; 8 nucleotides line up with TRBD1. The receptor was isolated from a man between 18 and 29 years old in good health. As DNA, the CDR3 is TGCGCCAGCAGCTTGGGTCTGGGGACAGGGAACACCGGGGAGCTGTTTTTT. This sequence encodes CASSLGLGTGNTGELFF.